These 6 T cell receptor beta chains came from one sample sequenced in a study of blood T cell repertoires in COVID-19. Clones were read by immunoSEQ multiplex PCR, and TCRdb kept only the in-frame ones, dropping some. The table has 80,000 or so clones, more than 80% seen once. Source material: peripheral blood. These receptors were collected from a woman in her 70s with acute or convalescent COVID-19.

CDR3 amino acids: CASSFRQGTYNSPLHF. In nucleotides, the CDR3 is TGTGCCAGCAGTTTCCGACAGGGCACCTATAATTCACCCCTCCACTTT. The chain links TRBV6-5 to TRBJ1-6, with 7 bases identical to TRBD1. V dropped 4 bases and J dropped 2; count of bases not matched to a gene: 5. Germline V gene sequence: CDR1 MNHEY, CDR2 SVGAGI. The CDR3 runs to 16 residues.

V and J are TRBV5-5 and TRBJ1-5, with D perhaps TRBD1 (6 bases). Trimming removed 4 bases from V and 3 bases from J, with 14 bases in between. The CDR3 length is 15 residues. Per the germline V gene, CDR1 is SGHKS and CDR2 is YYEKEE (reference sequence). The CDR3 nucleotides are TGTGCCAGCAGCCCCGAGACAGGACACAATCAGCCCCAGCATTTT. Translation gives CASSPETGHNQPQHF.

V usage is TRBV5-4 and J usage is TRBJ1-3, with 7 bases identical to TRBD1. Germline V gene lookup returns CDR1 SGHNT and CDR2 YYREEE (reference sequence). The V gene end was trimmed by 3 bases and the J gene end by 2 bases; junction bases not matched to a gene: 2. CDR3 length: 14 amino acids. CDR3 in amino acids: CASSSGTAGNTIYF. For the CDR3, the DNA is TGTGCCAGCAGCTCGGGGACAGCTGGAAACACCATATATTTT.

The chain employs TRBV7-9 and TRBJ1-3; possibly TRBD1 for D (5 bases). V dropped 3 bases and J dropped 4 bases, with 13 bases sitting between them. The germline CDR1 and CDR2 sequences are SEHNR and FQNEAQ (reference sequence). The CDR3 consists of 15 residues. The CDR3 DNA reads as TGTGCCAGCAGCTTGGGCAGGGTGGTCGGAAACACCATATATTTT. It specifies CASSLGRVVGNTIYF.

The chain couples TRBV7-2 to TRBJ1-5; 7 bases agree with TRBD1. CDR1 is SGHTA, CDR2 FQGNSA, per germline. The CDR3 totals 15 residues. V was clipped by 3 bases and J by 2 bases; unmatched bases: 4. CDR3 residues: CASSLAGGGNQPQHF. The CDR3 DNA sequence: TGTGCCAGCAGCTTGGCAGGGGGAGGCAATCAGCCCCAGCATTTT.

This rearrangement joins TRBV2 to TRBJ1-1; TRBD1 is a possible D gene (5 bases). The germline gives CDR1 SNHLY, CDR2 FYNNEI. The CDR3 has 12 amino acids. Deletions cut 4 bases from V and 10 bases from J, with 13 bases between. CDR3 bases: TGTGCCAGCAGTGGGGGATGGGGGGGAGCTTTCTTT. Its translation is CASSGGWGGAFF.